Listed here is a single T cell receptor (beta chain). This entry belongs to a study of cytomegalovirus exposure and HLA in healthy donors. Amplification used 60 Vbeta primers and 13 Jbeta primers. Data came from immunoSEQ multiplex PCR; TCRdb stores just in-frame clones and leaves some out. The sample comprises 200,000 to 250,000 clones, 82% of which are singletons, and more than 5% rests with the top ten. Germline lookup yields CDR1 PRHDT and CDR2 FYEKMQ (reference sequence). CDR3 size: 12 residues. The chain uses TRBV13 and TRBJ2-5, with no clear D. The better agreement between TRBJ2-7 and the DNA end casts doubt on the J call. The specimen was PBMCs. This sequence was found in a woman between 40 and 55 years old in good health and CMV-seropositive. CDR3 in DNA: TGTGCCAGCAGCTTAGGGGACTACGAGCAGTACTTC. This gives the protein CASSLGDYEQYF.